This T cell receptor (beta chain) was captured in a study of regulatory and conventional T cells in RAG deficiency. Study-level results: Treg unique TCR beta sequences were approximately 100-fold fewer in Omenn syndrome and CID/AS patients than controls. Control T-cell subsets had markedly higher Shannon entropy and lower Simpson indices than RAG-deficient patients. Patient subsets had shorter CDR3s; Omenn Treg-Tconv overlap exceeded 80%.

Conventional CD4+ T cells were sorted from blood as CD25-low CD127-high cells. TCRdb's copy holds only in-frame clones and misses some; the assay was immunoSEQ multiplex PCR. The data hold some 35,000 clones, with 75% to 80% observed a single time. For this clone: Its antigen is as yet unknown.

The CDR3 contains 16 residues. Germline V CDR1 and CDR2: MGHRA, YSYEKL. The J segment lost 5 bases and the V segment lost 4 bases, leaving 6 bases of the junction unmatched. A further study also used this sample, focusing on regulatory T cells. That paper notes: Amplification used 52 TRBV primers and 13 TRBJ primers.

This TCR was recovered from a human donor in good health. This rearrangement joins TRBV4-1 to TRBJ1-5; the match to TRBD1 covers 12 bases. The source material was CD4+ effector T cells sorted from blood. CDR3 sequence reads: CASSPGQGAADQPQHF. DNA for the CDR3: TGCGCCAGCAGCCCGGGACAGGGGGCCGCGGATCAGCCCCAGCATTTT.